These T cell receptor beta chains were read from a single sample in a study of T cell repertoires in cytomegalovirus infection. One entry per CDR3 protein results from TCRdb running MiXCR on the reads. This sample has roughly 920,000 distinct CDR3 sequences, with around 31% found just once. Their specific antigens are unknown. Sequencing used cultured CD8+ T cells from PBMCs, obtained from culture after CMV antigen stimulation. The receptors here all came from a human donor in good health (CMV status not recorded). Some clones in this sample may be carry-over from other donors' samples. Each CDR3 is given without its conserved first and last residue.

TRBJ1-3 TRBV27 ASSLMPGTGNTIY
TRBJ2-5 TRBV7-9 ASSDIETQY
TRBJ1-1 TRBV19 ASSIGQWNTEAF
TRBJ2-1 TRBV6-5 ASSYYRSSYNEQF
TRBJ2-2 TRBV4-3 ASSQDGGQGALTGELF
TRBJ2-7 TRBV7-6 ASSFAGQGSYEQY
TRBJ2-1 TRBV13 ASSLGGTGGEQF
TRBJ2-1 TRBV4-3 ASSQNLQRGSSYNEQF
TRBJ2-7 TRBV4-1 ASSPGRVDEQY
TRBJ1-1 TRBV7-6 ASSLNRWSPNTEAF
TRBJ2-5 TRBV10-3 AISEVVSAYQETQY
TRBJ2-1 TRBV29-1 SVEGVGTGAGNEQF
TRBJ2-1 TRBV5-6 ASIRPGRDNEQF
TRBJ2-1 TRBV7-3 ASSLEAGTCNEQF
TRBJ1-5 TRBV6-2/TRBV6-3 ASSPPDILNQPQH
TRBJ2-1 TRBV3-1 ASYASGGSSYNEQF
TRBJ2-1 TRBV7-6 ASSYPGAYNEQF
TRBJ2-1 TRBV19 ASSMGRNNEQF
TRBJ1-2 TRBV12-3/TRBV12-4 ASSSELPSYYGYT
TRBJ2-2 TRBV28 ASSLKGPGELF
TRBJ2-6 TRBV6-5 ASSPPRGSGANVLT
TRBJ1-6 TRBV7-9 ASSSRTSPGGLTPLH
TRBJ2-5 TRBV12-3/TRBV12-4 AGSSTGPQVAQY
TRBJ2-1 TRBV12-3/TRBV12-4 ASSFERTSYNEQF
TRBJ2-7 TRBV20-1 SARRDGGYEQY
TRBJ1-2 TRBV9 ASSSPQDRGPWGYT
TRBJ1-1 TRBV7-8 ASSWGTANTEAF
TRBJ2-3 TRBV7-8 ASSSPPRDTQY
TRBJ2-1 TRBV7-2 ASSLYDRMEEQF
TRBJ1-6 TRBV4-1 ASSQDPVSAGYNSPLH
TRBJ2-2 TRBV7-3 ASSSDRASTGELF
TRBJ2-7 TRBV12-3/TRBV12-4 ASRPSSGGFYEQY
TRBJ1-1 TRBV29-1 SVARNTEAF
TRBJ2-5 TRBV9 ASSVGGAPDRETQY
TRBJ2-7 TRBV4-1 ASSLGQDTYEQY
TRBJ2-2 TRBV4-3 ASSQAEGQGIPGELF
TRBJ2-1 TRBV5-1 ASYLRESYNEQF
TRBJ2-2 TRBV6-5 ASGGSSNTGELF
TRBJ2-5 TRBV20-1 SARAPSGGMYQETQY
TRBJ1-1 TRBV10-3 AIGGEEEAF
TRBJ2-7 TRBV6-1 ASSEIPYEGSYEQY
TRBJ2-2 TRBV20-1 SAPGQDTGELF
TRBJ1-4 TRBV4-1 ASSLWAEGEKLF
TRBJ1-1 TRBV2 ASSTRRQGLYTEAF
TRBJ2-7 TRBV15 ATSRDLDEQY
TRBJ2-1 TRBV4-1 ASSLGALLSNEQF
TRBJ2-3 TRBV11-3 ASSPRGGVDTDTQY
TRBJ2-1 TRBV7-8 ASSLDGVGNEQF
TRBJ1-5 TRBV27 ASSNGISPQH
TRBJ2-7 TRBV7-9 ASSLRGGQWYEQY
TRBJ1-1 TRBV7-8 ASSHGQGPNTEAF
TRBJ1-4 TRBV12-5 ASGLEGREGEKLF
TRBJ2-3 TRBV27 ASSFVPNWDTDTQY
TRBJ1-4 TRBV28 ASRSMGGLPPEEKLF
TRBJ2-2 TRBV19 ASRANGRVYTGELF
TRBJ1-2 TRBV6-2/TRBV6-3 ASTGGDNYGYT